Below are 12 T cell receptor beta chains sequenced from a single sample in a study of blood T cell repertoires in COVID-19. Sequencing was performed with immunoSEQ multiplex PCR; in TCRdb, only in-frame clones are kept and a portion is missing. The sample includes over 150,000 clones, about 79% of them seen just once. Sample: peripheral blood. The receptors here all came from a woman aged 70 to 79 with acute or convalescent COVID-19.

CDR3: CASRLAGSYEQYF. CDR3 nucleotides: TGTGCCAGCAGACTAGCAGGGTCCTACGAGCAGTACTTC. This chain links TRBV25-1 with TRBJ2-7, with D possibly being TRBD2 (6 bases). Germline CDR1 and CDR2: MGHDK and SYGVNS. Between the trimmed V and J ends, which lost 6 bases and 1 base, there was a span of 10 bases. The CDR3 length is 13 residues.

The V gene is TRBV5-1, the J gene TRBJ1-4, with 8 bases matching TRBD1. The CDR3 totals 15 residues. Trimming took 2 bases from V and 8 from J; bases not matched to a gene: 8. CDR1 and CDR2 from the germline V gene are SGHRS and YFSETQ. The CDR3 loop is CASSFRTGQGEKLFF. The CDR3 nucleotides are TGCGCCAGCAGCTTCCGGACAGGGCAGGGGGAAAAACTGTTTTTT.

The V call is TRBV7-9, the J call TRBJ1-6; TRBD1 might be the D (6 bases). V was pared by 6 bases and J by 0 bases, with 18 bases between. CDR1 and CDR2 (germline): SEHNR, FQNEAQ (reference sequence). The CDR3 is made up of 18 amino acids. CDR3 loop: CASSPPGQWNSYNSPLHF. For the CDR3, the DNA is TGTGCCAGCAGTCCCCCCGGACAGTGGAACTCCTATAATTCACCCCTCCACTTT.

CDR3 DNA: TGCGCCAGCAGCCCGCGCCGTGATGGAAACACCATATATTTT. The encoded protein is CASSPRRDGNTIYF. The V call is TRBV5-1, the J call TRBJ1-3; no clear D gene. The CDR3 consists of 14 residues. V was clipped by 4 bases and J by 3 bases, with 11 bases between them. The germline gives CDR1 SGHRS, CDR2 YFSETQ. The full variable domain, rest sourced from reference TRBV5-1 and TRBJ1-3, is KAGVTQTPRYLIKTRGQQVTLSCSPISGHRSVSWYQQTPGQGLQFLFEYFSETQRNKGNFPGRFSGRQFSNSRSEMNVSTLELGDSALYLCASSPRRDGNTIYFGEGSWLTVV.

The chain links TRBV7-9 to TRBJ1-4; 11 positions match TRBD1. The V and J ends lost 2 bases and 7 bases, in that order; junction bases with no gene match: 12. The CDR3 runs 18 residues. From germline, CDR1 is SEHNR and CDR2 FQNEAQ (reference sequence). CDR3 region: CASSLTGQGASLGEKLFF. The CDR3 region has the DNA TGTGCCAGCAGCTTAACCGGACAGGGGGCGAGTTTAGGTGAAAAACTGTTTTTT.

This chain links TRBV27 with TRBJ1-2, with 7 bases aligning to TRBD1. CDR3 length: 20 residues. V shed 5 bases and J 4 bases; nucleotides not matched to a gene: 25. Germline lookup yields CDR1 MNHEY and CDR2 SMNVEV (reference sequence). The CDR3, as DNA: TGTGCCAGCAGTCCGTCCTCTCTTCCCACGTACAGGGGCCCGGTCTATGGCTACACCTTC. Amino acid sequence: CASSPSSLPTYRGPVYGYTF.

The CDR3 sequence: CATPGDRSSGANVLTF. For the CDR3, the DNA is TGTGCCACCCCAGGGGACCGAAGCTCTGGGGCCAACGTCCTGACTTTC. The chain recombines TRBV2 with TRBJ2-6; D perhaps matches TRBD1 (6 bases). V gave up 10 bases and J gave up 0 bases, with 16 bases separating them. Germline CDR1 SNHLY, CDR2 FYNNEI. CDR3 length equals 16 residues. Drawing the rest from reference TRBV2 and TRBJ2-6, the complete variable domain is EPEVTQTPSHQVTQMGQEVILRCVPISNHLYFYWYRQILGQKVEFLVSFYNNEISEKSEIFDDQFSVERPDGSNFTLKIRSTKLEDSAMYFCATPGDRSSGANVLTFGAGSRLTVL.

This clone has only a few counts. This rearrangement joins TRBV2 to TRBJ2-7; 8 positions agree with TRBD2. Germline V gives CDR1 SNHLY, CDR2 FYNNEI. The CDR3 consists of 15 residues. The V and J ends lost 8 bases and 0 bases, in that order; junction bases with no gene match: 9. CDR3 DNA: TGTGCCAGCTCCCCTTCGGGGGGGTCCTCCTACGAGCAGTACTTC. The encoded protein is CASSPSGGSSYEQYF.

The chain employs TRBV11-2 and TRBJ2-3, with a tentative D call TRBD2 (6 bases). Germline V gives CDR1 SGHAT, CDR2 FQNNGV. The V end was cut by 1 base, the J end by 0 bases, with 11 bases between. The CDR3 has 16 residues. Here the CDR3 DNA reads TGTGCCAGCAGCTTAGGTAGCGGAATAAGCACAGATACGCAGTATTTT. Translated: CASSLGSGISTDTQYF.

The chain couples TRBV18 to TRBJ2-5; no definite D call. Trimming stripped 6 bases from V and 0 bases from J, with 11 bases between. The CDR3 length is 14 residues. Germline-derived CDR1 and CDR2 are KGHSH and LQKENI. CDR3 loop: CASSSNSYQETQYF. The CDR3 DNA follows: TGTGCCAGCTCCTCCAACAGCTACCAAGAGACCCAGTACTTC. The whole variable domain, remainder taken from reference TRBV18 and TRBJ2-5, is NAGVMQNPRHLVRRRGQEARLRCSPMKGHSHVYWYRQLPEEGLKFMVYLQKENIIDESGMPKERFSAEFPKEGPSILRIQQVVRGDSAAYFCASSSNSYQETQYFGPGTRLLVL.

The chain couples TRBV7-9 to TRBJ2-7, with 9 positions matching TRBD2. The junction had 4 bases not matched to a gene; V was cut back by 4 bases and J by 0 bases. This CDR3 has 15 residues. Germline V gene data show CDR1 as SEHNR and CDR2 as FQNEAQ (reference sequence). CDR3: CASSSLAGSSYEQYF. Here the CDR3 DNA reads TGTGCCAGCAGCTCACTAGCGGGTAGCTCCTACGAGCAGTACTTC. Full variable domain (outside the CDR3, taken from reference TRBV7-9 and TRBJ2-7): DTGVSQNPRHKITKRGQNVTFRCDPISEHNRLYWYRQTLGQGPEFLTYFQNEAQLEKSRLLSDRFSAERPKGSFSTLEIQRTEQGDSAMYLCASSSLAGSSYEQYFGPGTRLTVT.

The chain carries TRBV6-6 and TRBJ1-5, with D possibly being TRBD1 (5 bases). Per the germline V gene, CDR1 is MNHNY and CDR2 is SVGAGI (reference sequence). The CDR3 runs 15 residues. V was trimmed by 6 bases and J by 6 bases, leaving 18 bases between them. The CDR3 reads CASRPPGGYTQPQHF. The CDR3 DNA reads TGTGCCAGCAGGCCACCGGGGGGGTATACTCAGCCCCAGCATTTT.